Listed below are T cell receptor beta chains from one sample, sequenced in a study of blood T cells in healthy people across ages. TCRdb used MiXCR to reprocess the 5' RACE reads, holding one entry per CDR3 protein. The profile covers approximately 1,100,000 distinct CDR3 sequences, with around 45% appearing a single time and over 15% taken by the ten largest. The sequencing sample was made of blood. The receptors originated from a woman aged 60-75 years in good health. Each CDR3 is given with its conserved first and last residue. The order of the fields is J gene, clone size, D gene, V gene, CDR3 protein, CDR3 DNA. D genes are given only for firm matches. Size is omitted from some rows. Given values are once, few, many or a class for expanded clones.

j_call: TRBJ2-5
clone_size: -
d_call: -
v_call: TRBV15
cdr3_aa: CATSGLFQGKGETQYF
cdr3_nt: TGTGCCACCAGCGGATTGTTCCAGGGGAAGGGAGAGACCCAGTACTTC

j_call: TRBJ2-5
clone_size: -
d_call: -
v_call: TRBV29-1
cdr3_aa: CSAVDSLLYNEQYF
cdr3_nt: TGCAGCGCGGTAGACAGCCTATTGTACAATGAGCAGTACTTC

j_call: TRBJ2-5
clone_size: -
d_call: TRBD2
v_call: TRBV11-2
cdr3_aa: CASSLGGLAANQETQYF
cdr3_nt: TGTGCCAGCAGCTTAGGGGGACTAGCGGCCAATCAAGAGACCCAGTACTTC

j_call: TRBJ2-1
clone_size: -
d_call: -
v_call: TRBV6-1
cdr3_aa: CASSEAPLTGDEQFF
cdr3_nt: TGTGCCAGCAGTGAAGCACCCCTAACCGGGGATGAGCAGTTCTTC

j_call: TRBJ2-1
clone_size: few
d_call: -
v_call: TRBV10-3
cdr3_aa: CAISPTTRDDDNEQFF
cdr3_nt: TGTGCCATCAGCCCGACGACCAGGGACGACGACAATGAGCAGTTCTTC

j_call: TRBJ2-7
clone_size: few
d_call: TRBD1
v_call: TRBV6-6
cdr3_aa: CASSWDSAYEQYF
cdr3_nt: TGTGCCAGCAGTTGGGACAGCGCCTACGAGCAGTACTTC

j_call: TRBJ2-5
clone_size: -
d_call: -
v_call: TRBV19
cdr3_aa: CASSTLYQETQYF
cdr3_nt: TGTGCCAGTAGTACCTTGTACCAAGAGACCCAGTACTTC

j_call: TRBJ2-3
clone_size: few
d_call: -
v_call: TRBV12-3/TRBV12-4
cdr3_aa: CASSGAGWNTDTQYF
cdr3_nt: TGTGCCAGCTCGGGGGCGGGATGGAACACAGATACGCAGTATTTT

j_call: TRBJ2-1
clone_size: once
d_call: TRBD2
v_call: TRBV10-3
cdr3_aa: CAIGARGRASSYNEQFF
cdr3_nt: TGTGCCATCGGGGCACGCGGGAGGGCCAGCTCCTACAATGAGCAGTTCTTC

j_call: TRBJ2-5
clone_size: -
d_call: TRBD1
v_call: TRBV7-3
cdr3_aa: CASSLLRTGRETQYF
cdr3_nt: TGTGCCAGCAGCTTACTGCGGACAGGGAGGGAGACCCAGTACTTC

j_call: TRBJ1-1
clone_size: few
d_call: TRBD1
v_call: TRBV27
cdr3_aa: CASRPRGTGGMNTEAFF
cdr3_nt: TGTGCCAGCAGACCAAGGGGGACAGGGGGAATGAACACTGAAGCTTTCTTT

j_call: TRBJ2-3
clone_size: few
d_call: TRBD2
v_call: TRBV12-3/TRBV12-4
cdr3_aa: CASSPPGTSLNTQYF
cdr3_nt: TGTGCCAGCAGCCCCCCCGGGACTAGTTTAAATACGCAGTATTTT

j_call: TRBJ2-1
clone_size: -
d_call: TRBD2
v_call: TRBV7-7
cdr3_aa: CASSLLPGGHNEQFF
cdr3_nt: TGTGCCAGCAGCTTATTGCCGGGAGGACACAATGAGCAGTTCTTC

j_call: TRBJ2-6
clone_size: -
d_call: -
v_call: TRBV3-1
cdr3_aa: CASSPSTSGANVLTF
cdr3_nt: TGTGCCAGCAGCCCCTCGACCTCTGGGGCCAACGTCCTGACTTTC

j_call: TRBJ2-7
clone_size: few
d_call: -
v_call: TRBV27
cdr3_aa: CASTPGPRYEQYF
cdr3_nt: TGTGCCAGCACTCCGGGTCCCCGGTACGAGCAGTACTTC

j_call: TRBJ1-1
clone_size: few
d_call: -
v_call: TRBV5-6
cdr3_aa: CASSLVTENTEAFF
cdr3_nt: TGTGCCAGCAGCTTGGTGACGGAGAACACTGAAGCTTTCTTT

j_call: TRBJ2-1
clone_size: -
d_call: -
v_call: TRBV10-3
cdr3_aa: CAISTDSVGEQFF
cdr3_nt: TGTGCCATCAGTACCGACTCGGTGGGTGAGCAGTTCTTC

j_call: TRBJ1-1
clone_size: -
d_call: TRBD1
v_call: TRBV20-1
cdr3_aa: CSARGRQGEGTEAFF
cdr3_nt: TGCAGTGCTAGAGGTCGACAGGGGGAGGGCACTGAAGCTTTCTTT

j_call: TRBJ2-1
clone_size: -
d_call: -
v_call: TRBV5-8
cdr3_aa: CASSLELGLKNNEQFF
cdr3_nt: TGTGCCAGCAGCTTGGAATTAGGGCTTAAGAACAATGAGCAGTTCTTC

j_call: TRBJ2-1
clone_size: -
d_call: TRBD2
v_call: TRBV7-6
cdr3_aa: CAGSPTSGHYNEQFF
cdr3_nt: TGTGCCGGCAGCCCGACTAGCGGGCACTACAATGAGCAGTTCTTC

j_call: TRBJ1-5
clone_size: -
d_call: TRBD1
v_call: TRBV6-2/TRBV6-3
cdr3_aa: CASSDTGGFGISNQPQHF
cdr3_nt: TGTGCCAGCAGTGACACAGGGGGCTTCGGGATTAGCAATCAGCCCCAGCATTTT

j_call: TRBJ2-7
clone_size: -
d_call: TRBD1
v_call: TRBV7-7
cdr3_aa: CASSQGQGALYEQYF
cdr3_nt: TGTGCCAGCAGCCAAGGACAGGGTGCCCTTTACGAGCAGTACTTC